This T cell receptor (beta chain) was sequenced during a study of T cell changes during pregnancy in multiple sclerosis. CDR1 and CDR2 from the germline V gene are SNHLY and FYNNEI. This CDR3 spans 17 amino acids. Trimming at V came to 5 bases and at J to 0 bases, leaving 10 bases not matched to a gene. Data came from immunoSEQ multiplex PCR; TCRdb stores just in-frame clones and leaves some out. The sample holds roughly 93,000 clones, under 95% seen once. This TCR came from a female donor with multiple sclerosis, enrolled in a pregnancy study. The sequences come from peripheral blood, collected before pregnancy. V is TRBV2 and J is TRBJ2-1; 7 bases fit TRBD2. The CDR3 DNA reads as TGTGCCAGCAGTCCGACTAGCTCTACTAGCTCCTACAATGAGCAGTTCTTC. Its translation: CASSPTSSTSSYNEQFF.